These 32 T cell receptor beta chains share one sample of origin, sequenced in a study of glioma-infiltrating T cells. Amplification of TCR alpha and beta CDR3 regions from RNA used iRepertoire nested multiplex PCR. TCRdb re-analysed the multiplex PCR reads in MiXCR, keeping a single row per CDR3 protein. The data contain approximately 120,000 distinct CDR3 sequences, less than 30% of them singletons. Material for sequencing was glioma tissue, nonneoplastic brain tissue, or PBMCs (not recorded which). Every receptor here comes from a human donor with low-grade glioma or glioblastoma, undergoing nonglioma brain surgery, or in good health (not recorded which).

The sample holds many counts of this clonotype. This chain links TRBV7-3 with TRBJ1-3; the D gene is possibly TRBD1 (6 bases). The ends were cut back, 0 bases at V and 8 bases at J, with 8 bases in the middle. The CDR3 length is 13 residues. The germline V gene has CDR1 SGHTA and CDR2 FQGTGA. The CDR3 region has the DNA TGTGCCAGCAGCTTAACGAGGGGGGACACCATATATTTT. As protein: CASSLTRGDTIYF.

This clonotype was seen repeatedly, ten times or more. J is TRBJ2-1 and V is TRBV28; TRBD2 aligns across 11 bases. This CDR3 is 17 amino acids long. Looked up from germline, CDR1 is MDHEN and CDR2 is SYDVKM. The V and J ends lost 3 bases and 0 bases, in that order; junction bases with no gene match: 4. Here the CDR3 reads CASSFGTSGPSYNEQFF. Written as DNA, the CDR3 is TGTGCCAGCAGTTTCGGGACTAGCGGACCCTCCTACAATGAGCAGTTCTTC.

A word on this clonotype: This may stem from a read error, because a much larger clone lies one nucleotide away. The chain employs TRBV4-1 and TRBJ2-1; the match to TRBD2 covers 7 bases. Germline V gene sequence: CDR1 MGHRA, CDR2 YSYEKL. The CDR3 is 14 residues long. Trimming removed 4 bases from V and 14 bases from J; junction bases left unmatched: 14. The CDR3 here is CASSLGGRDRGKFF. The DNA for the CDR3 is TGCGCCAGCAGCCTTGGCGGGAGAGATCGAGGGAAGTTCTTC.

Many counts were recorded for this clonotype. The CDR3 DNA follows: TGCAGTGCTAGCCCCACTAGCGGGGGGTACAATGAGCAGTTCTTC. This encodes CSASPTSGGYNEQFF. This chain connects TRBV20-1 to TRBJ2-1, with TRBD2 identical over 12 bases. The CDR3 runs 15 residues. The trim removed 3 bases at V and 4 bases at J, leaving 4 bases unmatched. CDR1 is DFQATT and CDR2 is SNEGSKA in the germline V gene (reference sequence).

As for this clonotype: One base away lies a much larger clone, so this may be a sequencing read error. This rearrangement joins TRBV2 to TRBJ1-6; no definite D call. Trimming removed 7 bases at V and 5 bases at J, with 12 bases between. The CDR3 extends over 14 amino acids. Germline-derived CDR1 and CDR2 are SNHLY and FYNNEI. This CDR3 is CASTVSRDNSPLHF. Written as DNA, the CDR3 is TGTGCCAGCACGGTGTCCCGGGATAATTCACCCCTCCACTTT.

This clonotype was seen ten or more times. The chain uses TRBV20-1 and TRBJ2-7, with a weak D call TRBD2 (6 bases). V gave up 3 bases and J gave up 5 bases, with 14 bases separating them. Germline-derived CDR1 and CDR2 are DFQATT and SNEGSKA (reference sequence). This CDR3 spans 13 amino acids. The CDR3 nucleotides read TGCAGTGCTAGCCGGGAGATTACCCACGAGCAGTACTTC. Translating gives CSASREITHEQYF.

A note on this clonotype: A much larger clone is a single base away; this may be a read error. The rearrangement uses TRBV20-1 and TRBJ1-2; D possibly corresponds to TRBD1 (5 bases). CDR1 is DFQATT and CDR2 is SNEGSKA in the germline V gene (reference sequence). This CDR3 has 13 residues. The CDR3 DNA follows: TGCAGTGCTGGAGATGGCACAGGCGGGGGCTACACCTTC. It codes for CSAGDGTGGGYTF.

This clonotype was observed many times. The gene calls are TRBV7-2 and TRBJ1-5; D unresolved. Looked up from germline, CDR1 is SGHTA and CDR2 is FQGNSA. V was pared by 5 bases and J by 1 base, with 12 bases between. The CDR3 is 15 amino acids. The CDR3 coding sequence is TGTGCCAGCAGCCTTAGGGCCGGGAGCAATCAGCCCCAGCATTTT. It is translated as CASSLRAGSNQPQHF.

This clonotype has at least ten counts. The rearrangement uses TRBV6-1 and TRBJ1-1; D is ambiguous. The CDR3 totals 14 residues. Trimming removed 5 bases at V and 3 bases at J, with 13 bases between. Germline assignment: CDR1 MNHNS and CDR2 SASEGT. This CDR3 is CASSSPASYTEAFF. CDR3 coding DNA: TGTGCCAGCAGTTCCCCGGCGAGTTACACTGAAGCTTTCTTT.

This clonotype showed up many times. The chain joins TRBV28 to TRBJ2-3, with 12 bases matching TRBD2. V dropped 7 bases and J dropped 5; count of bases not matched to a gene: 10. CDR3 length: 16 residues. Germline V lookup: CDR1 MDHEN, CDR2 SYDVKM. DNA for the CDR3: TGTGCCAGCAATAATCCACTAGCGGGAGGAAAAGATACGCAGTATTTT. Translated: CASNNPLAGGKDTQYF.

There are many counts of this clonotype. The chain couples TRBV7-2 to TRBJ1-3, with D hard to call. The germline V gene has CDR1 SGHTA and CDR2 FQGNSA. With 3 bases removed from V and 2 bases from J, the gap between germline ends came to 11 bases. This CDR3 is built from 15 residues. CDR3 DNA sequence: TGTGCCAGCAGCTTTGTGACTGCCACTGGAAACACCATATATTTT. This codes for CASSFVTATGNTIYF.

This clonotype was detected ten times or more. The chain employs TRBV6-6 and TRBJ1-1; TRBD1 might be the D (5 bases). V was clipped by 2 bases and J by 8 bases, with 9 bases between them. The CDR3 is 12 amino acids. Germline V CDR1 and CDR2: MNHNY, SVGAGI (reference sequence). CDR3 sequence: CASSYQGVEAFF. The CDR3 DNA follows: TGTGCCAGCAGTTACCAGGGAGTCGAAGCTTTCTTT.

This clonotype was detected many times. CDR3 residues: CSAGTSYNEQFF. CDR3 sequence (DNA): TGCAGCGCCGGGACAAGCTACAATGAGCAGTTCTTC. The chain links TRBV29-1 to TRBJ2-1, with D tentatively TRBD1 (6 bases). Germline V gene data show CDR1 as SQVTM and CDR2 as ANQGSEA. V was cut by 7 bases and J by 3 bases, with 10 bases left in between. There are 12 residues in the CDR3.

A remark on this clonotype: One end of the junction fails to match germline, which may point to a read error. CDR3 bases: TGTGTCAGCAGCCCGGACAGGAACTATGGCCACACCTTC. Residues: CVSSPDRNYGHTF. J is TRBJ1-2 and V is TRBV14; 7 nucleotides line up with TRBD1. Germline CDR1 and CDR2: SGHDN and FVKESK. The CDR3 contains 13 residues. The full variable domain, with the rest looked up from reference TRBV14 and TRBJ1-2, is EAGVTQFPSHSVIEKGQTVTLRCDPISGHDNLYWYRRVMGKEIKFLLHFVKESKQDESGMPNNRFLAERTGGTYSTLKVQPAELEDSGVYFCVSSPDRNYGHTFGSGTRLTVV.

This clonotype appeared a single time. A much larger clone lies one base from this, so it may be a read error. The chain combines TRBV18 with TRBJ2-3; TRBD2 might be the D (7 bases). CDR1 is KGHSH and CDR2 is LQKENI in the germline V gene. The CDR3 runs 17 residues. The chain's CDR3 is CASSPFFGGPVTDTLYF. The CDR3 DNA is TGTGCCAGCTCACCTTTTTTCGGGGGGCCCGTTACAGATACGCTGTATTTT.

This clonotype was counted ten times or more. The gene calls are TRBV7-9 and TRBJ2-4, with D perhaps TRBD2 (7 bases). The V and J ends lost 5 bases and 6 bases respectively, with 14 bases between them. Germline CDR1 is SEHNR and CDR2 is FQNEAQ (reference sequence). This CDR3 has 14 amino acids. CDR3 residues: CASSQSGGRNIQYF. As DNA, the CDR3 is TGTGCCAGCAGCCAATCGGGGGGCAGAAACATTCAGTACTTC. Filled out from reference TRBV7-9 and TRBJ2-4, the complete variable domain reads DTGVSQNPRHKITKRGQNVTFRCDPISEHNRLYWYRQTLGQGPEFLTYFQNEAQLEKSRLLSDRFSAERPKGSFSTLEIQRTEQGDSAMYLCASSQSGGRNIQYFGAGTRLSVL.

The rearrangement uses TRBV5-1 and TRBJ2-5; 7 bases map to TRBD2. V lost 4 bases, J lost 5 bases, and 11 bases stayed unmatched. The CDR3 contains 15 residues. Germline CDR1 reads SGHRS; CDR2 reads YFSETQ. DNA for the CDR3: TGCGCCAGCAGCCTGGGCGGGGGATTCATGGAGACCCAGTACTTC. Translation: CASSLGGGFMETQYF.

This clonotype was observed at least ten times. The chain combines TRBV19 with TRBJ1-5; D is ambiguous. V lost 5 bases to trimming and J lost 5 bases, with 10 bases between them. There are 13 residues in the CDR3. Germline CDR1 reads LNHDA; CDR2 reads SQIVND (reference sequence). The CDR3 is CASSSTRDQPQHF. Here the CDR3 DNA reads TGTGCCAGTAGTTCTACTCGAGATCAGCCCCAGCATTTT.

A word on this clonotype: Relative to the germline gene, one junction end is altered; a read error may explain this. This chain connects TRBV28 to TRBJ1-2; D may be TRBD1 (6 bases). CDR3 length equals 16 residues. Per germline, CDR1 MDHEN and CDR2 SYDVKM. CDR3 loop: CASNGTPYHSNYGYTF. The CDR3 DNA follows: TGTGCCAGCAACGGGACACCCTATCATTCTAACTACGGCTACACCTTC.

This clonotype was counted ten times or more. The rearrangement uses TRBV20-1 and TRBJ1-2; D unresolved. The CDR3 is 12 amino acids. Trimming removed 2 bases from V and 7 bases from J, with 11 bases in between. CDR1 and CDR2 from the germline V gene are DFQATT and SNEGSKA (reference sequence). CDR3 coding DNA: TGCAGTGCTAGATACGGGGAGGGTGGCTACACCTTC. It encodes CSARYGEGGYTF.

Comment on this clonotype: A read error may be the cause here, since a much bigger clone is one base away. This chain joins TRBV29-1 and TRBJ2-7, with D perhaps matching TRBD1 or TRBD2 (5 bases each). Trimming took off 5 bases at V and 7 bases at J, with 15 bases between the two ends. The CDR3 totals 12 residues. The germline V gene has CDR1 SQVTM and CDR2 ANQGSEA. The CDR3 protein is CSVPGTQNEQYF. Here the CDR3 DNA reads TGCAGCGTTCCCGGGACCCAGAATGAGCAGTACTTC.

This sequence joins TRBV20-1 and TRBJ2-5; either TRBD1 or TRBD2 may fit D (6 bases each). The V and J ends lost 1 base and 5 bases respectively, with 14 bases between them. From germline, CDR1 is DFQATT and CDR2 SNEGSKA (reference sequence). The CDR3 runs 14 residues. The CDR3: CSARGGGRQETQYF. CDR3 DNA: TGCAGTGCTAGAGGAGGGGGGCGCCAGGAGACCCAGTACTTC.

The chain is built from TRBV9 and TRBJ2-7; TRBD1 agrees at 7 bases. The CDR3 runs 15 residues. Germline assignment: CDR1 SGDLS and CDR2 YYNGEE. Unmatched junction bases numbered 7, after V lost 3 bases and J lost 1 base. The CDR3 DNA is TGTGCCAGCAGCGAGTCGACAGGGTCATCCTACGAGCAGTACTTC. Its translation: CASSESTGSSYEQYF.

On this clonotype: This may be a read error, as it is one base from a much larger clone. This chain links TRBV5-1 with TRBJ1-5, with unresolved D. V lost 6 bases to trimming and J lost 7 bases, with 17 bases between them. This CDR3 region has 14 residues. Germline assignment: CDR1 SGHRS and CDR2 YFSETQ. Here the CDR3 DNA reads TGCGCCAGCAAGCAAGTGGGAACGGAACAGCCCCAGCATTTT. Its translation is CASKQVGTEQPQHF.

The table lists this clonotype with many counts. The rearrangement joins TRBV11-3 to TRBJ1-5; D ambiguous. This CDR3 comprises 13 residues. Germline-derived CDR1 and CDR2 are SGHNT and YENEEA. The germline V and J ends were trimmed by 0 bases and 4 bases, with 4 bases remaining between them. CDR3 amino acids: CASSLEENQPQHF. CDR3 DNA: TGTGCCAGCAGCTTAGAAGAGAATCAGCCCCAGCATTTT.

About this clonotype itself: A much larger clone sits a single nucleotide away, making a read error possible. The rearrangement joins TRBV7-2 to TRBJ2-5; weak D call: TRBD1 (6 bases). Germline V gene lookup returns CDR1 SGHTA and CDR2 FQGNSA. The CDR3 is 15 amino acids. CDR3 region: CASSFYPGTQESQYF. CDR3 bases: TGTGCCAGCAGCTTTTACCCTGGGACACAAGAGAGCCAGTACTTC.

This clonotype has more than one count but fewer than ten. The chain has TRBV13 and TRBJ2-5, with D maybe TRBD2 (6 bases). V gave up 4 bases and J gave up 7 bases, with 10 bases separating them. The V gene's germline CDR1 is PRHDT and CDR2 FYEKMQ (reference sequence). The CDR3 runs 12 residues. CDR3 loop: CASSSRERTQYF. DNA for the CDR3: TGTGCCAGCAGCTCCCGGGAGAGGACCCAGTACTTC.

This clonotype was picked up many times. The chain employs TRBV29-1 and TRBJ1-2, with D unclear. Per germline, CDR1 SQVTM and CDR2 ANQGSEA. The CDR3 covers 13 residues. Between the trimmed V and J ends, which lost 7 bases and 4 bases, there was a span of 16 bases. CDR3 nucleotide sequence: TGCAGCGCTGGACTGGAGGCGGGCTATGGCTACACCTTC. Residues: CSAGLEAGYGYTF.

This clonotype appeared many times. CDR3 sequence reads: CASSRTVFYEQYF. DNA for the CDR3: TGTGCCAGCAGTCGGACAGTCTTCTACGAGCAGTACTTC. This chain links TRBV6-1 with TRBJ2-7, with D tentatively TRBD1 (6 bases). Trimming pared 5 bases from V and 3 bases from J, leaving 11 bases between. The CDR3 has 13 amino acids. Germline V lookup: CDR1 MNHNS, CDR2 SASEGT.

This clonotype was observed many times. CDR3 DNA: TGTGCCAGCAGCTTGGCCGGGGGCGATACGCAGTATTTT. This codes for CASSLAGGDTQYF. This chain joins TRBV5-6 and TRBJ2-3; D could derive from TRBD1 or TRBD2 (6 bases each). This CDR3 contains 13 residues. Trimming stripped 0 bases from V and 6 bases from J, with 8 bases between. The germline V gene encodes CDR1 SGHDT and CDR2 YYEEEE.

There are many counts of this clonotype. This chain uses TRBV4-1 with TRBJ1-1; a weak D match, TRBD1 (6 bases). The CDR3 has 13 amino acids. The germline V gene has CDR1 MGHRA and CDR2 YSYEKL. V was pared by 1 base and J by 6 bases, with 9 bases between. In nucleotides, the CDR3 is TGCGCCAGCAGCCAAGTTAAGGGGGCTGAAGCTTTCTTT. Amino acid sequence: CASSQVKGAEAFF.

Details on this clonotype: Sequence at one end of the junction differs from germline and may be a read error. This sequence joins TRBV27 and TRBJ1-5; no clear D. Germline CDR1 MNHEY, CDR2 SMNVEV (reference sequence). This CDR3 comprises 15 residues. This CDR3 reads CASSLPAGSYQHQHF. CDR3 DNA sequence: TGTGCCAGCAGTTTACCGGCAGGCAGCTATCAGCACCAGCATTTT.